The 14 T cell receptor beta chains below were found in one sample sequenced in a study of blood T cell repertoires in COVID-19. Only in-frame clones appear in the TCRdb table, and some are missing; sequencing was by immunoSEQ multiplex PCR. This sample has some 400,000 clones; over 75% occur once, and the top ten carry roughly 10%. Material: peripheral blood. These receptors were collected from a woman aged 30 to 39 with COVID-19, enrolled during active disease.

The chain has TRBV5-1 and TRBJ2-3; a weak D match, TRBD2 (5 bases). Trimming shortened V by 0 bases and J by 6 bases, and 14 bases separated the two germline ends. From germline, CDR1 is SGHRS and CDR2 YFSETQ. There are 15 residues in the CDR3. DNA of the CDR3: TGCGCCAGCAGCTTGGGCGACCGGAGGAAGGATACGCAGTATTTT. Translating it yields CASSLGDRRKDTQYF.

A few counts support this clone. The V and J genes are TRBV11-2 and TRBJ1-6; 8 nucleotides match TRBD1. CDR3 length equals 15 residues. The trim removed 4 bases at V and 5 bases at J, leaving 4 bases unmatched. Germline assignment: CDR1 SGHAT and CDR2 FQNNGV. Here the CDR3 DNA reads TGTGCCAGCAGCTCCCGGACAGGGAATAATTCACCCCTCCACTTT. It yields the protein CASSSRTGNNSPLHF. Combining the CDR3 with reference TRBV11-2 and TRBJ1-6 gives the whole variable domain EAGVAQSPRYKIIEKRQSVAFWCNPISGHATLYWYQQILGQGPKLLIQFQNNGVVDDSQLPKDRFSAERLKGVDSTLKIQPAKLEDSAVYLCASSSRTGNNSPLHFGNGTRLTVT.

V and J are TRBV30 and TRBJ1-3; D possibly corresponds to TRBD1 (5 bases). The CDR3 totals 14 residues. The germline V gene encodes CDR1 GTSNPN and CDR2 SVGIG (reference sequence). V dropped 4 bases and J dropped 0 bases, with 10 bases sitting between them. In DNA, the CDR3 is TGTGCCTGGAAGGGACTGAACTCTGGAAACACCATATATTTT. This gives the protein CAWKGLNSGNTIYF.

This sequence joins TRBV5-1 and TRBJ1-2, with 11 bases identical to TRBD1. This CDR3 is built from 14 residues. The germline CDR1 and CDR2 sequences are SGHRS and YFSETQ. J lost 7 bases, V lost 4 bases, and 6 bases had no gene match. The DNA for the CDR3 is TGCGCCAGCAGCCCGGACAGGGGGCGAAGTGGCTACACCTTC. Translation gives CASSPDRGRSGYTF.

J is TRBJ2-7 and V is TRBV27; D is possibly TRBD1 (5 bases). In germline, CDR1 is MNHEY, CDR2 SMNVEV (reference sequence). The germline V and J ends were trimmed by 6 bases and 1 base, with 10 bases remaining between them. The CDR3 sequence is 13 residues long. The CDR3 is CASRYRQSYEQYF. CDR3 in DNA: TGTGCCAGCAGGTACAGGCAGTCCTACGAGCAGTACTTC.

The J gene is TRBJ2-7, the V gene TRBV3-1 (or the pseudogene TRBV3-2); TRBD2 agrees at 13 bases. Germline CDR1 and CDR2: LGHDT and YNNKEL (reference sequence). CDR3 length equals 15 residues. The V segment lost 4 bases and the J segment 3 bases; nucleotides outside the gene matches: 3. Here the CDR3 reads CASSLWTSGSYEQYF. The CDR3, as DNA: TGTGCCAGCAGCCTTTGGACTAGCGGGAGCTACGAGCAGTACTTC.

The genes are TRBV6-6 and TRBJ1-3; perhaps TRBD1 as D (5 bases). V lost 5 bases, J lost 9 bases, and 11 bases lay in between. Germline lookup yields CDR1 MNHNY and CDR2 SVGAGI (reference sequence). The CDR3 is 12 amino acids. The CDR3 loop reads CASSTPGGTIYF. CDR3 bases: TGTGCCAGCAGTACACCGGGGGGCACCATATATTTT.

The CDR3 loop reads CASSPRETQYF. The CDR3 DNA reads TGTGCCAGCAGCCCGAGAGAGACCCAGTACTTC. This chain joins TRBV28 and TRBJ2-5; D gene unclear. With 6 bases removed from V and 4 bases from J, the gap between germline ends came to 6 bases. This CDR3 has 11 amino acids. Germline CDR1 and CDR2: MDHEN and SYDVKM.

V is TRBV7-9 and J is TRBJ2-1; 11 bases line up with TRBD2. Germline loops: CDR1 SEHNR, CDR2 FQNEAQ (reference sequence). This CDR3 contains 15 residues. V lost 5 bases and J lost 4; bases outside the gene matches: 4. The CDR3 sequence is CASSLGTSGYNEQFF. The CDR3 DNA reads as TGTGCCAGCAGCCTCGGGACTAGCGGTTACAATGAGCAGTTCTTC.

The chain employs TRBV29-1 and TRBJ2-3; 11 bases fit TRBD2. Germline CDR1 SQVTM, CDR2 ANQGSEA. This CDR3 comprises 13 residues. The V and J ends lost 4 bases and 7 bases, in that order; junction bases with no gene match: 4. The CDR3 DNA sequence: TGCAGCGTTGCACTAGCGGGAGAATATACGCAGTATTTT. Residues: CSVALAGEYTQYF.

The chain links TRBV27 to TRBJ2-1; TRBD2 matches 8 bases. Germline V lookup: CDR1 MNHEY, CDR2 SMNVEV (reference sequence). V lost 2 bases, J lost 6 bases, and 0 bases stayed unmatched. CDR3 size: 13 residues. The CDR3 spells CASSLSGGNEQFF. DNA for the CDR3: TGTGCCAGCAGTTTAAGCGGGGGCAATGAGCAGTTCTTC.

The rearrangement uses TRBV5-1 and TRBJ2-7, with 8 bases that match TRBD1. After removal of 4 bases from V and 3 bases from J, the junction contained 15 bases not matched to a gene. The length of the CDR3 is 17 residues. Germline CDR1 and CDR2: SGHRS and YFSETQ. The chain's CDR3 is CASSLPRGPNARYEQYF. In DNA, the CDR3 is TGCGCCAGCAGCCTACCCAGGGGGCCTAATGCCCGCTACGAGCAGTACTTC. Combining the CDR3 with reference TRBV5-1 and TRBJ2-7 gives the whole variable domain KAGVTQTPRYLIKTRGQQVTLSCSPISGHRSVSWYQQTPGQGLQFLFEYFSETQRNKGNFPGRFSGRQFSNSRSEMNVSTLELGDSALYLCASSLPRGPNARYEQYFGPGTRLTVT.

Written as DNA, the CDR3 is TGTGCCATCAATTCGGCGGGAGGCACCTCCTACGAGCAGTACTTC. Protein sequence: CAINSAGGTSYEQYF. This chain joins TRBV10-3 and TRBJ2-7; 8 positions match TRBD2. From germline, CDR1 is ENHRY and CDR2 SYGVKD. This CDR3 contains 15 residues. With 7 bases clipped from V and 0 bases from J, the junction kept 8 bases outside the gene matches.

The chain combines TRBV28 with TRBJ2-7; 15 bases align to TRBD2. V lost 8 bases to trimming and J lost 4 bases; unmatched junction nucleotides: 12. The CDR3 spans 17 residues. Germline assignment: CDR1 MDHEN and CDR2 SYDVKM. The CDR3 reads CASLPYGLAGGTYEQYF. The CDR3 nucleotides are TGTGCCAGCTTACCGTACGGACTAGCGGGAGGGACTTACGAGCAGTACTTC. The complete variable domain, with remaining parts taken from reference TRBV28 and TRBJ2-7, reads DVKVTQSSRYLVKRTGEKVFLECVQDMDHENMFWYRQDPGLGLRLIYFSYDVKMKEKGDIPEGYSVSREKKERFSLILESASTNQTSMYLCASLPYGLAGGTYEQYFGPGTRLTVT.